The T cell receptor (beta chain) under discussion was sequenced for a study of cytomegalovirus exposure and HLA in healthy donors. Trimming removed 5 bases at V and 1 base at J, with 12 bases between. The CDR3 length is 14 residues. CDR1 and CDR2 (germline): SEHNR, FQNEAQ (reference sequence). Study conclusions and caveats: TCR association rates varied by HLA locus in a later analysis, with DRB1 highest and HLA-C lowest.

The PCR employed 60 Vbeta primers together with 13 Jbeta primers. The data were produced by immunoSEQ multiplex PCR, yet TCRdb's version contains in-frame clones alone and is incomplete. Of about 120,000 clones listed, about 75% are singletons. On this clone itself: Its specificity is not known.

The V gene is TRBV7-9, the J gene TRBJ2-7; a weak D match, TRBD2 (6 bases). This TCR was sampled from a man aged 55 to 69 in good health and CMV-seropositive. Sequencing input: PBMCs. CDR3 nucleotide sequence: TGTGCCAGCAGCCCAGGGACTCTTTCCTACGAGCAGTACTTC. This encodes CASSPGTLSYEQYF.